This TCR beta chain was identified during a study of metastatic and nonmetastatic thyroid tumors. Study-level results: As reported, TCR beta diversity in blood and tumor was significantly higher in malignant thyroid tumors than in benign nodules.

V was trimmed by 7 bases and J by 3 bases, leaving 18 bases between them. The CDR3 contains 15 residues. Germline loops: CDR1 MDHEN, CDR2 SYDVKM. TCRdb called clones again from the PCR reads with MiXCR. The table has about 20,000 clones, about 16% seen once. With respect to this clone: Its antigen is undetermined.

The entire patient cohort was treatment-naive prior to thyroid surgery. V is TRBV28 and J is TRBJ1-1; D is ambiguous. Material for sequencing was tumor tissue. The TCR comes from a female donor with papillary thyroid cancer or a benign thyroid nodule (not recorded which). Some clones in this sample may be carry-over from other donors' samples. In nucleotides, the CDR3 is TGTGCCAGCACCCCCTCTTTTTTAAGGGACACTGAAGCTTTCTTT. Translation: CASTPSFLRDTEAFF.